This entry features one TCR beta chain sequence. Germline V gives CDR1 MNHNS, CDR2 SASEGT. Germline trimming cut 10 bases from V and 4 bases from J; bases unmatched to any gene: 7. This CDR3 region has 13 residues. The entry originates in a study of PD-1 blockade in mismatch repair-deficient tumors. Study-wide context: All were previously treated, progressing patients with about twelve mismatch repair-deficient cancer types.

All patients were mismatch repair deficient, assessed by either PCR or immunohistochemistry. Generated by immunoSEQ multiplex PCR, the TCRdb table keeps only in-frame clones and is missing some. The sample lists tens of thousands of clones; over 75% were seen once. V is TRBV6-1 and J is TRBJ2-7; 10 nucleotides align to TRBD2. The input for sequencing was peripheral blood, taken 12 weeks after starting pembrolizumab. This TCR was recovered from an adult with mismatch repair-deficient cancer. The CDR3 DNA is TGTGCCACATCTAGCGGGAGAGGGTACGAGCAGTACTTC. This codes for CATSSGRGYEQYF.